The clone carrying this TCR beta chain was detected many times. Antigen specificity is unknown. The data were taken from a study of HIV-infected patients and healthy controls. Study results and caveats: Size-matched repertoire data failed to replicate the apparent Gini index recovery after therapy in HIV-infected patients.

The repertoire came from unfractionated whole blood and reflected all unsorted peripheral T cells. About ten uninfected healthy donors were sampled as controls, several sampled twice around three months apart. An approximately 2.4 ml peripheral blood sample was taken for RNA. cDNA was made from 400 to 500 ng RNA using alpha and beta constant primers. Alpha and beta chain libraries were made separately by chain-specific third strand synthesis with multiplexing indices. After a brief PCR adding P5, P7 and a second index, roughly 23 amplification cycles followed. MiXCR, run by TCRdb on the 5' RACE reads, gives a single entry per CDR3 protein. The profile shows more than 15,000 distinct CDR3 sequences, 8.5% to 9.5% of them singletons. CDR3 length equals 12 residues. The germline CDR1 and CDR2 sequences are ENHRY and SYGVKD. V was shortened by 6 bases and J by 3 bases, with 7 bases between the two germline ends.

The material sequenced was blood. The TCR was taken from an adult in good health. The J gene is TRBJ2-3, the V gene TRBV10-3; D is perhaps TRBD2 (6 bases). The CDR3 region has the DNA TGTGCCATCAGGGGGGGAACAGATACGCAGTATTTT. This gives the protein CAIRGGTDTQYF.